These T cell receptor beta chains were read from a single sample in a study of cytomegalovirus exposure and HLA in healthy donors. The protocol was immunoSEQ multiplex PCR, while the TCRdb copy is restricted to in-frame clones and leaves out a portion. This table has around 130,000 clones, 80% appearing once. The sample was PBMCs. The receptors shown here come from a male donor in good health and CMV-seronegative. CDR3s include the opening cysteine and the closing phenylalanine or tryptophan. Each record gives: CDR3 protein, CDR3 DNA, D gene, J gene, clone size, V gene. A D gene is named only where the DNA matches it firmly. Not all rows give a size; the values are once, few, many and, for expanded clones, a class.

cdr3_aa: CASSLGLSGNTIYF
cdr3_nt: TGTGCCAGCAGCTTAGGACTCTCTGGAAACACCATATATTTT
d_call: .
j_call: TRBJ1-3
clone_size: .
v_call: TRBV7-9

cdr3_aa: CASSSGQNMNTEAFF
cdr3_nt: TGTGCCAGCAGCTCTGGACAGAACATGAACACTGAAGCTTTCTTT
d_call: .
j_call: TRBJ1-1
clone_size: .
v_call: TRBV7-9

cdr3_aa: CASSVPSSYEQYF
cdr3_nt: TGTGCCAGCAGTGTACCGAGCTCCTACGAGCAGTACTTC
d_call: .
j_call: TRBJ2-7
clone_size: .
v_call: TRBV2

cdr3_aa: CACSGAVQETQYF
cdr3_nt: TGTGCCTGTTCAGGGGCTGTACAAGAGACCCAGTACTTC
d_call: .
j_call: TRBJ2-5
clone_size: .
v_call: TRBV30

cdr3_aa: CASSLVTGAADTQYF
cdr3_nt: TGCGCCAGCAGCTTGGTCACGGGTGCAGCAGATACGCAGTATTTT
d_call: .
j_call: TRBJ2-3
clone_size: .
v_call: TRBV5-1

cdr3_aa: CATSRYRVGEKLFF
cdr3_nt: TGTGCCACCAGCAGGTACAGGGTTGGGGAAAAACTGTTTTTT
d_call: .
j_call: TRBJ1-4
clone_size: .
v_call: TRBV15

cdr3_aa: CAWTVRRQGASGYTF
cdr3_nt: TGTGCCTGGACGGTTAGGAGACAGGGGGCGAGTGGCTACACCTTC
d_call: TRBD1
j_call: TRBJ1-2
clone_size: once
v_call: TRBV30

cdr3_aa: CASSWGTSGSMYNGQFF
cdr3_nt: TGTGCCAGCAGCTGGGGGACTAGCGGGAGTATGTACAATGGGCAGTTCTTC
d_call: TRBD2
j_call: TRBJ2-1
clone_size: .
v_call: TRBV5-6

cdr3_aa: CASTYGQGYGYTF
cdr3_nt: TGTGCCAGTACGTACGGACAGGGATATGGCTACACCTTC
d_call: TRBD1
j_call: TRBJ1-2
clone_size: .
v_call: TRBV19

cdr3_aa: CASSPTGVQPQHF
cdr3_nt: TGTGCCAGCAGCCCGACAGGGGTGCAGCCCCAGCATTTT
d_call: TRBD1
j_call: TRBJ1-5
clone_size: .
v_call: TRBV27

cdr3_aa: CASSIRGPGANVLTF
cdr3_nt: TGTGCCAGTAGTATTCGCGGTCCTGGGGCCAACGTCCTGACTTTC
d_call: .
j_call: TRBJ2-6
clone_size: .
v_call: TRBV19

cdr3_aa: CAGTQGLGELFF
cdr3_nt: TGTGCCGGAACACAGGGGTTGGGGGAGCTGTTTTTT
d_call: TRBD1
j_call: TRBJ2-2
clone_size: once
v_call: TRBV2

cdr3_aa: CASSRDRGRDGYTF
cdr3_nt: TGTGCCAGCAGCCGGGACAGGGGTCGGGATGGCTACACCTTC
d_call: TRBD1
j_call: TRBJ1-2
clone_size: .
v_call: TRBV11-2

cdr3_aa: CASSVSEVEQYF
cdr3_nt: TGTGCCAGCAGCGTAAGCGAGGTCGAGCAGTACTTC
d_call: .
j_call: TRBJ2-7
clone_size: once
v_call: TRBV7-9

cdr3_aa: CASSHPAGDAQITGNTIYF
cdr3_nt: TGTGCCAGCAGCCATCCTGCGGGGGATGCCCAGATAACTGGAAACACCATATATTTT
d_call: .
j_call: TRBJ1-3
clone_size: .
v_call: TRBV7-9

cdr3_aa: CASSGDRGRGELFF
cdr3_nt: TGTGCCAGCAGCGGAGACAGGGGTCGCGGGGAGCTGTTTTTT
d_call: TRBD1
j_call: TRBJ2-2
clone_size: .
v_call: TRBV9

cdr3_aa: CASGREGRGPKYNEQFF
cdr3_nt: TGTGCTAGTGGCCGGGAGGGGAGGGGCCCGAAATACAATGAGCAGTTCTTC
d_call: TRBD2
j_call: TRBJ2-1
clone_size: .
v_call: TRBV12-5

cdr3_aa: CASSFGTGRQETQYF
cdr3_nt: TGTGCCAGCAGCTTCGGGACAGGAAGACAAGAGACCCAGTACTTC
d_call: TRBD1
j_call: TRBJ2-5
clone_size: .
v_call: TRBV5-6

cdr3_aa: CAWSVTDSPNTEAFF
cdr3_nt: TGTGCCTGGAGTGTGACGGACAGCCCTAACACTGAAGCTTTCTTT
d_call: .
j_call: TRBJ1-1
clone_size: .
v_call: TRBV30

cdr3_aa: CASSLRVGTVTYEQYF
cdr3_nt: TGTGCCAGCAGCTTAAGGGTGGGGACAGTGACCTACGAGCAGTACTTC
d_call: TRBD1
j_call: TRBJ2-7
clone_size: .
v_call: TRBV7-9

cdr3_aa: CASSSRGTPQETQYF
cdr3_nt: TGTGCCAGCAGCTCCAGAGGGACACCCCAAGAGACCCAGTACTTC
d_call: .
j_call: TRBJ2-5
clone_size: .
v_call: TRBV25-1

cdr3_aa: CALRQGGVNTEAFF
cdr3_nt: TGCGCTCTTCGGCAGGGAGGGGTTAACACTGAAGCTTTCTTT
d_call: .
j_call: TRBJ1-1
clone_size: .
v_call: TRBV10-2

cdr3_aa: CASSHSGYEQYF
cdr3_nt: TGCGCCAGCAGCCATAGCGGATACGAGCAGTACTTC
d_call: .
j_call: TRBJ2-7
clone_size: once
v_call: TRBV4-1

cdr3_aa: CASSQVVGQGSGEQYF
cdr3_nt: TGCGCCAGCAGCCAAGTCGTAGGACAGGGTTCGGGCGAGCAGTACTTC
d_call: TRBD1
j_call: TRBJ2-7
clone_size: .
v_call: TRBV4-3

cdr3_aa: CASSLGGWQGTTNEKLFF
cdr3_nt: TGTGCCAGCAGCTTGGGGGGGTGGCAGGGGACGACTAATGAAAAACTGTTTTTT
d_call: .
j_call: TRBJ1-4
clone_size: few
v_call: TRBV5-4

cdr3_aa: CASSILRGQAANYGYTF
cdr3_nt: TGTGCCAGTAGTATACTTCGGGGACAGGCAGCTAACTATGGCTACACCTTC
d_call: TRBD1
j_call: TRBJ1-2
clone_size: .
v_call: TRBV19

cdr3_aa: CASSVAPGIQETQYF
cdr3_nt: TGTGCCAGCAGCGTAGCTCCAGGGATACAAGAGACCCAGTACTTC
d_call: .
j_call: TRBJ2-5
clone_size: .
v_call: TRBV9

cdr3_aa: CASSLVGGRPTEQYF
cdr3_nt: TGTGCCAGCAGCTTAGTGGGAGGTCGTCCTACGGAGCAGTACTTC
d_call: .
j_call: TRBJ2-7
clone_size: .
v_call: TRBV7-8

cdr3_aa: CASSWTGGAGYTF
cdr3_nt: TGTGCCAGCAGCTGGACAGGGGGCGCTGGCTACACCTTC
d_call: TRBD1
j_call: TRBJ1-2
clone_size: .
v_call: TRBV5-6

cdr3_aa: CASRGAFNYGYTF
cdr3_nt: TGTGCCAGCAGAGGGGCCTTTAACTATGGCTACACCTTC
d_call: .
j_call: TRBJ1-2
clone_size: .
v_call: TRBV9

cdr3_aa: CASSVRTTPNTGELFF
cdr3_nt: TGTGCCAGCAGCGTACGGACTACCCCGAACACCGGGGAGCTGTTTTTT
d_call: .
j_call: TRBJ2-2
clone_size: .
v_call: TRBV9

cdr3_aa: CASSRSYEQYF
cdr3_nt: TGTGCCAGCAGCCGGTCTTACGAGCAGTACTTC
d_call: .
j_call: TRBJ2-7
clone_size: .
v_call: TRBV6-6

cdr3_aa: CASSLDRGNTIYF
cdr3_nt: TGCGCCAGCAGCTTGGACAGGGGAAACACCATATATTTT
d_call: .
j_call: TRBJ1-3
clone_size: .
v_call: TRBV5-1

cdr3_aa: CASSEGTSPLGPEQFF
cdr3_nt: TGCGCCAGCAGTGAAGGGACTAGCCCCCTCGGGCCTGAGCAGTTCTTC
d_call: TRBD2
j_call: TRBJ2-1
clone_size: .
v_call: TRBV10-1

cdr3_aa: CASSSQQGADTEAFF
cdr3_nt: TGCGCCAGCAGCTCACAACAGGGGGCGGACACTGAAGCTTTCTTT
d_call: TRBD1
j_call: TRBJ1-1
clone_size: .
v_call: TRBV5-1

cdr3_aa: CASSFMSVSNQPQHF
cdr3_nt: TGTGCCAGCAGCTTTATGTCAGTAAGTAATCAGCCCCAGCATTTT
d_call: .
j_call: TRBJ1-5
clone_size: .
v_call: TRBV5-6